The 31 T cell receptor beta chains listed next were all sequenced from one sample in a study of beta chain features in type 1 diabetes. Since all of the isolated RNA was reverse transcribed, expressed TCRB transcripts were what got sequenced. Only in-frame clones appear in the TCRdb table, and some are missing; sequencing was by immunoSEQ multiplex PCR. The table shows hundreds of thousands of clones, with about 14% occurring only once. Sample: naive CD4+ T cells from blood. Receptor source: a man younger than 30 in good health.

The chain is built from TRBV28 and TRBJ1-2; D call uncertain. The CDR3 length is 13 residues. The V gene lost 7 bases and the J gene lost 0 bases, with 9 bases spanning the gap. Germline V lookup: CDR1 MDHEN, CDR2 SYDVKM. The CDR3: CASIGRPNYGYTF. In DNA form, the CDR3 reads TGTGCCAGCATCGGGAGACCTAACTATGGCTACACCTTC.

This clone was counted only a few times. At one end, the junction sequence differs from germline, possibly due to a read error. V gene TRBV28 combines with J gene TRBJ2-5; D unresolved. Looked up from germline, CDR1 is MDHEN and CDR2 is SYDVKM. This CDR3 has 12 amino acids. CDR3 residues: CASSATQGTQYF. The CDR3 DNA sequence: TGTGCCAGCAGTGCGACCCAAGGGACCCAGTACTTC. The full variable domain, in which reference TRBV28 and TRBJ2-5 provide the parts outside the CDR3, is DVKVTQSSRYLVKRTGEKVFLECVQDMDHENMFWYRQDPGLGLRLIYFSYDVKMKEKGDIPEGYSVSREKKERFSLILESASTNQTSMYLCASSATQGTQYFGPGTRLLVL.

This clone was detected only a few times. The V call is TRBV6-5, the J call TRBJ2-1; D not certain. Trimming removed 8 bases at V and 13 bases at J, with 15 bases between. Germline V gene sequence: CDR1 MNHEY, CDR2 SVGAGI. The CDR3 is 11 amino acids. CDR3 bases: TGTGCCAGCGGACCGACTTTCACCCAGTTCTTC. Amino acids: CASGPTFTQFF.

This sequence joins TRBV4-3 and TRBJ2-7, with a weak D call TRBD1 (6 bases). V gave up 0 bases and J gave up 6 bases, with 12 bases separating them. This CDR3 comprises 14 residues. Germline V lookup: CDR1 LGHNA, CDR2 YSLEER. The CDR3 region has the DNA TGCGCCAGCAGCCAAGACAGGGGCGGCGGCGAGCAGTACTTC. The encoded protein is CASSQDRGGGEQYF.

This chain's CDR3 is CARGSFYEQYF. CDR3 DNA sequence: TGTGCCAGAGGTAGTTTCTACGAGCAGTACTTC. The chain has TRBV5-8 and TRBJ2-7; D is undetermined. This CDR3 is 11 amino acids long. V was cut by 8 bases and J by 3 bases, with 9 bases left in between. Germline assignment: CDR1 SGHTS and CDR2 YDEGEE.

This clone was counted between two and nine times. The chain couples TRBV5-1 to TRBJ2-1, with D perhaps matching TRBD2 (5 bases). V shed 4 bases and J shed 5 bases, with 16 bases lying between them. Germline lookup yields CDR1 SGHRS and CDR2 YFSETQ. The CDR3 has 15 residues. The CDR3 sequence is CASSPPRTDHNEQFF. The CDR3 DNA sequence: TGCGCCAGCAGCCCTCCCCGGACTGATCACAATGAGCAGTTCTTC.

The CDR3 sequence is CASSYPGVAGPEQYF. CDR3 nucleotides: TGTGCCAGCAGTTACCCCGGGGTAGCGGGTCCCGAGCAGTACTTC. The chain links TRBV6-5 to TRBJ2-7; the match to TRBD2 covers 7 bases. CDR3 length: 15 amino acids. J gave up 6 bases and V 2 bases, and 10 bases lay outside the gene matches. Per the germline V gene, CDR1 is MNHEY and CDR2 is SVGAGI.

This clone was seen only a few times. The chain uses TRBV15 and TRBJ2-2, with no clear D. The V end lost 2 bases, the J end lost 0 bases, and 10 bases lay between the germline ends. Germline V lookup: CDR1 LNHNV, CDR2 YYDKDF (reference sequence). This CDR3 has 16 residues. The CDR3 protein is CATSRWEAPNTGELFF. The DNA for the CDR3 is TGTGCCACCAGCAGATGGGAAGCCCCGAACACCGGGGAGCTGTTTTTT. The full variable domain, its missing parts supplied by reference TRBV15 and TRBJ2-2, is DAMVIQNPRYQVTQFGKPVTLSCSQTLNHNVMYWYQQKSSQAPKLLFHYYDKDFNNEADTPDNFQSRRPNTSFCFLDIRSPGLGDTAMYLCATSRWEAPNTGELFFGEGSRLTVL.

V gene TRBV9 combines with J gene TRBJ2-2; 12 bases line up with TRBD1. J lost 8 bases, V lost 0 bases, and 5 bases had no gene match. Germline V gene sequence: CDR1 SGDLS, CDR2 YYNGEE. The CDR3 loop spans 16 amino acids. The CDR3 bases are TGTGCCAGCAGCGTAGAGGGACAGGGGGCTCAGGGGGAGCTGTTTTTT. Translating gives CASSVEGQGAQGELFF.

J is TRBJ2-3 and V is TRBV7-2, with D hard to call. Trimming cost V 1 base and J 4 bases, with 9 bases left between them. Germline V gene lookup returns CDR1 SGHTA and CDR2 FQGNSA. The CDR3 contains 14 residues. The CDR3 nucleotides are TGTGCCAGCAGCTTAGAACCTGGAGCAGATACGCAGTATTTT. Amino acids: CASSLEPGADTQYF.

CDR3 sequence reads: CASSLGGGEITDTQYF. The CDR3 DNA is TGTGCCAGCAGCCTAGGAGGCGGGGAGATCACAGATACGCAGTATTTT. The V call is TRBV4-2, the J call TRBJ2-3; a possible D gene is TRBD2 (6 bases). V lost 4 bases and J lost 2, with 16 bases in between. Germline CDR1 and CDR2: LGHNA and YNFKEQ. The CDR3 spans 16 residues.

The V gene is TRBV19, the J gene TRBJ1-2, with TRBD1 matching 7 bases. The V gene's germline CDR1 is LNHDA and CDR2 SQIVND (reference sequence). V dropped 6 bases and J dropped 5; count of bases not matched to a gene: 6. This CDR3 spans 13 amino acids. The CDR3 region is CASSPTTGYGYTF. CDR3 in DNA: TGTGCCAGTAGCCCTACGACAGGGTATGGCTACACCTTC.

Written as DNA, the CDR3 is TGTGCCAGCAGCTTGGGACAGGGGTCCAACTATGTCGGCTACACCTTC. Translation gives CASSLGQGSNYVGYTF. The chain combines TRBV11-2 with TRBJ1-2; 10 bases line up with TRBD1. CDR3 length: 16 amino acids. Germline V CDR1 and CDR2: SGHAT, FQNNGV. The V gene end was trimmed by 3 bases and the J gene end by 8 bases; junction bases not matched to a gene: 12.

The chain combines TRBV5-1 with TRBJ1-2, with 9 bases that match TRBD1. The V and J ends lost 1 base and 6 bases, in that order; junction bases with no gene match: 4. CDR1 is SGHRS, CDR2 YFSETQ, per germline. The CDR3 has 14 amino acids. CDR3 region: CASSLRDRVHGYTF. CDR3 sequence (DNA): TGCGCCAGCAGCTTGAGGGACAGGGTGCATGGCTACACCTTC.

This clone was observed a few times. DNA of the CDR3: TGTGCCAGCAGCTTAGTAGGTCTAAAGACCGGGGAGCTGTTTTTT. Encoded protein: CASSLVGLKTGELFF. V is TRBV7-2 and J is TRBJ2-2; D unresolved. Germline lookup yields CDR1 SGHTA and CDR2 FQGNSA. Trimming took 1 base from V and 5 from J, leaving 11 bases between them. This CDR3 region has 15 residues.

This chain links TRBV15 with TRBJ2-1, with a possible D match to TRBD2 (5 bases). CDR3 size: 14 residues. V lost 1 base, J lost 7 bases, and 11 bases lay in between. The germline gives CDR1 LNHNV, CDR2 YYDKDF (reference sequence). The CDR3 DNA is TGTGCCACCAGCAGAGGGAGAGGGCGGAATGAGCAGTTCTTC. Its protein product is CATSRGRGRNEQFF.

The gene calls are TRBV5-5 and TRBJ2-3; D is ambiguous. This CDR3 spans 13 amino acids. Germline V CDR1 and CDR2: SGHKS, YYEKEE (reference sequence). With 3 bases removed from V and 2 bases from J, the gap between germline ends came to 7 bases. The CDR3 reads CASSSFLTDTQYF. As DNA, the CDR3 is TGTGCCAGCAGCTCCTTCCTCACAGATACGCAGTATTTT.

This chain connects TRBV6-1 to TRBJ1-6; a weak D match, TRBD1 (5 bases). This CDR3 is 17 amino acids long. Germline CDR1 is MNHNS and CDR2 is SASEGT. V lost 2 bases and J 6 bases, leaving 17 bases between the germline ends. CDR3 sequence reads: CASSESGSGTRNSPLHF. For the CDR3, the DNA is TGTGCCAGCAGTGAAAGCGGGTCAGGGACCCGTAATTCACCCCTCCACTTT.

The chain couples TRBV7-9 to TRBJ2-7; 12 positions agree with TRBD1. The CDR3 consists of 16 residues. With 0 bases clipped from V and 3 bases from J, the junction kept 3 bases outside the gene matches. Per germline, CDR1 SEHNR and CDR2 FQNEAQ (reference sequence). CDR3 DNA sequence: TGTGCCAGCAGCTTAGCCGGGACAGGGGGCCACTACGAGCAGTACTTC. Translation gives CASSLAGTGGHYEQYF.

The chain recombines TRBV18 with TRBJ2-3, with 10 positions matching TRBD2. Germline assignment: CDR1 KGHSH and CDR2 LQKENI. Germline trimming cut 0 bases from V and 1 base from J; bases unmatched to any gene: 4. CDR3 length: 17 residues. CDR3 protein: CASSPPGLAFGTDTQYF. CDR3 in DNA: TGTGCCAGCTCACCACCGGGACTAGCGTTCGGCACAGATACGCAGTATTTT.

This clone was detected only a few times. The rearrangement links TRBV7-9 to TRBJ2-7, with a tentative D call TRBD2 (5 bases). The V end was cut by 3 bases, the J end by 6 bases, with 12 bases between. Germline V gene lookup returns CDR1 SEHNR and CDR2 FQNEAQ (reference sequence). The CDR3 is 13 amino acids. CDR3 sequence reads: CASSLQEGLEQYF. CDR3 coding DNA: TGTGCCAGCAGCTTGCAGGAAGGACTCGAGCAGTACTTC.

This clone was counted between two and nine times. J is TRBJ2-2 and V is TRBV29-1; 8 nucleotides agree with TRBD1. The CDR3 extends over 12 amino acids. Per the germline V gene, CDR1 is SQVTM and CDR2 is ANQGSEA. V shed 7 bases, J shed 8 bases, and the junction held 6 bases outside the gene matches. The CDR3 region has the DNA TGCAGCGCGAGGGACAGGCCTGGGGAGCTGTTTTTT. Protein sequence: CSARDRPGELFF.

V is TRBV11-3 and J is TRBJ2-6; D not resolved. V lost 3 bases, J lost 0 bases, and 6 bases lay in between. Germline CDR1 and CDR2: SGHNT and YENEEA. The CDR3 spans 15 residues. CDR3 bases: TGTGCCAGCAGCTTTGGATTCTCTGGGGCCAACGTCCTGACTTTC. Its translation is CASSFGFSGANVLTF.

This rearrangement joins TRBV28 to TRBJ2-2, with D unresolved. The V gene's germline CDR1 is MDHEN and CDR2 SYDVKM. The CDR3 sequence is 13 residues long. V gave up 6 bases and J gave up 4 bases, with 9 bases separating them. The CDR3 loop reads CASRSQATGELFF. For the CDR3, the DNA is TGTGCCAGCAGATCTCAGGCCACCGGGGAGCTGTTTTTT.

A note on this clone: Other DNA sequences in the same sample also yield this CDR3. The rearrangement links TRBV18 to TRBJ1-5, with D perhaps TRBD1 (6 bases). Per the germline V gene, CDR1 is KGHSH and CDR2 is LQKENI. The CDR3 runs 15 residues. The V end lost 6 bases, the J end lost 1 base, and 13 bases lay between the germline ends. The CDR3: CASSPAGASNQPQHF. For the CDR3, the DNA is TGTGCCAGCTCTCCCGCGGGGGCGAGCAATCAGCCCCAGCATTTT.

The chain combines TRBV29-1 with TRBJ1-2, with D perhaps matching TRBD1 (5 bases). CDR1 and CDR2 (germline): SQVTM, ANQGSEA. With 3 bases removed from V and 7 bases from J, the gap between germline ends came to 21 bases. The CDR3 has 15 residues. The CDR3 reads CSVDPSQDPRGGYTF. The CDR3 DNA reads as TGCAGCGTTGACCCAAGTCAGGACCCAAGGGGTGGCTACACCTTC.

This clone was picked up a small number of times. The V and J genes are TRBV5-4 and TRBJ2-1; no definite D call. This CDR3 has 14 residues. Germline V gene sequence: CDR1 SGHNT, CDR2 YYREEE (reference sequence). V was trimmed by 4 bases and J by 6 bases, leaving 14 bases between them. CDR3 region: CASSPRTSGNEQFF. The CDR3 DNA reads as TGTGCCAGCAGCCCCCGGACCTCAGGCAATGAGCAGTTCTTC.

This clone was seen a few times. The chain links TRBV27 to TRBJ2-3; 7 bases fit TRBD1. The CDR3 has 15 residues. J lost 1 base, V lost 6 bases, and 7 bases had no gene match. CDR1 MNHEY and CDR2 SMNVEV come from the germline V gene (reference sequence). The CDR3: CASRRTGLGTDTQYF. Here the CDR3 DNA reads TGTGCCAGCAGAAGGACAGGCCTAGGCACAGATACGCAGTATTTT.

V gene TRBV9 combines with J gene TRBJ2-5; 7 bases match TRBD1. The CDR3 has 16 residues. V dropped 0 bases and J dropped 1; count of bases not matched to a gene: 6. Germline CDR1 reads SGDLS; CDR2 reads YYNGEE. CDR3 bases: TGTGCCAGCAGCGTAGGGGTCGGGACAGCCCAAGAGACCCAGTACTTC. It codes for CASSVGVGTAQETQYF.

This clone was observed a handful of times. The chain has TRBV28 and TRBJ2-6; D is perhaps TRBD1 (5 bases). V lost 6 bases to trimming and J lost 4 bases, with 13 bases between them. The CDR3 covers 15 residues. Germline CDR1 and CDR2: MDHEN and SYDVKM. The CDR3 region is CASSQKGKGANVLTF. Here the CDR3 DNA reads TGTGCCAGCAGCCAGAAGGGGAAGGGGGCCAACGTCCTGACTTTC.

The chain has TRBV7-2 and TRBJ1-1; the D is unclear. The germline gives CDR1 SGHTA, CDR2 FQGNSA. Trimming removed 5 bases at V and 8 bases at J, with 9 bases between. This CDR3 has 11 residues. CDR3 protein: CASSPSWEAFF. The DNA for the CDR3 is TGTGCCAGCAGCCCATCATGGGAAGCTTTCTTT.